This T cell receptor beta chain originates from a study of blood T cell dynamics during melanoma immunotherapy. About the study: Standard first-line treatment here was pembrolizumab or nivolumab plus ipilimumab in metastatic melanoma.

The time point is: pre-treatment baseline. Response was assessed by RECIST 1.1 at 12 weeks, except a couple of rapid progressors. DNA loading was fixed at roughly 0.35 ug for all bulk PBMC samples. Libraries were prepared by immunoSEQ multiplex PCR; TCRdb keeps only in-frame clonotypes and omits some of them. There are about 9,600 clones in the sample; about 87% occur only once, and over 9.5% lies in the top ten. J gave up 3 bases and V 5 bases, and 3 bases lay outside the gene matches. This CDR3 is 13 amino acids long. Germline CDR1 reads MDHEN; CDR2 reads SYDVKM. Study-wide findings and caveats: Clones driving repertoire changes may be melanoma-specific or general immune activation.

A word on this clone: Its target is unknown.

V gene TRBV28 combines with J gene TRBJ1-2; 7 nucleotides agree with TRBD1. The clonotype was recovered from a human donor with melanoma. The sample in question was blood, obtained from a patient treated with checkpoint blockade. The CDR3 loop is CASSPTGDYGYTF. CDR3 nucleotide sequence: TGTGCCAGCAGTCCTACAGGGGACTATGGCTACACCTTC.